The present T cell receptor (beta chain) was sequenced within a study of cytomegalovirus exposure and HLA in healthy donors. A multiplex PCR was run with 60 Vbeta primers and 13 Jbeta primers. The data were produced by immunoSEQ multiplex PCR, yet TCRdb's version contains in-frame clones alone and is incomplete. The sample includes more than 150,000 clones, more than 65% of them seen just once. This CDR3 is built from 13 residues. After removal of 6 bases from V and 6 bases from J, the junction contained 4 bases not matched to a gene. In germline, CDR1 is MNHNY, CDR2 SVGAGI (reference sequence). The sequence derives from a woman aged 25-40 years in good health and CMV-seropositive. This chain uses TRBV6-6 with TRBJ2-2; TRBD1 aligns across 7 bases. Sequencing used PBMCs. In DNA, the CDR3 is TGTGCCAGCAGGACAGGGTTTTCCGGGGAGCTGTTTTTT. It encodes CASRTGFSGELFF.